This T cell receptor (beta chain) appears in the sequencing data of a study of CD8 T cells in Susac syndrome. Study-wide results and limits: The study conceded that its TCR sequencing and HLA analysis involved relatively few individuals.

On this clonotype: Its antigen is currently unknown.

Roughly 0.45 to 1 ug RNA was reverse transcribed with random hexamers. TCRdb itself ran the immunoSEQ multiplex PCR reads through MiXCR, one entry per CDR3 protein. The data hold some 120,000 distinct CDR3 sequences, with nearly 95% observed a single time. Sequencing of TCR beta was undertaken in CD8+ and CD4+ T cells derived from blood. Controls were drawn from healthy donors and were matched for age and sex. Negative magnetic isolation gave CD8+ and CD4+ cells; FACS enriched CD8+ TEMRA. V lost 4 bases to trimming and J lost 2 bases; unmatched junction nucleotides: 4. Germline CDR1 reads SNHLY; CDR2 reads FYNNEI. This CDR3 contains 15 residues.

The chain is built from TRBV2 and TRBJ2-3; 9 bases align to TRBD2. Input material: CD4+ T cells from PBMCs. The clonotype comes from a human donor in good health. CDR3 DNA: TGTGCCAGCAGTGGGCTAGCGGGAACCACAGATACGCAGTATTTT. This gives the protein CASSGLAGTTDTQYF.